This is a list of T cell receptor beta chains from one sample in a study of blood T cells in healthy people across ages. MiXCR was run by TCRdb on the 5' RACE reads, yielding one entry per CDR3 protein. The sample shows 1.5 million to 2 million distinct CDR3 sequences, 30% to 40% of them seen only once. Sequencing was done on a sample of blood. Source of these receptors: a woman aged 30 to 39 in good health. Each CDR3 is given with its conserved first and last residue. A D gene is named only where the DNA matches it firmly. Only part of the rows carry a size: once, few, many, or a class if the clone is expanded.

D	J	length	size	V	CDR3	DNA
.	TRBJ2-7	13	.	TRBV21-1	CASNKGRYHEQYF	TGTGCCAGCAACAAAGGGAGGTACCACGAGCAGTACTTC
TRBD1	TRBJ2-7	14	.	TRBV30	CAWSAVGQGGEQYF	TGTGCCTGGAGTGCGGTCGGACAGGGGGGCGAGCAGTACTTC
.	TRBJ2-1	14	.	TRBV3-1	CASSQAGATSAQFF	TGTGCCAGCAGCCAAGCGGGAGCAACCTCCGCCCAGTTCTTC
TRBD1	TRBJ2-2	16	.	TRBV29-1	CSVNAGTGVNTGELFF	TGCAGCGTCAATGCCGGGACAGGGGTGAACACCGGGGAGCTGTTTTTT
.	TRBJ2-7	15	.	TRBV6-1	CASSESSGPWSEQYF	TGTGCCAGCAGTGAATCGTCAGGACCTTGGAGCGAGCAGTACTTC
.	TRBJ2-1	16	few	TRBV3-1	CASSQGERRTYGEQFF	TGTGCCAGCAGCCAAGGGGAGCGGCGGACGTACGGTGAGCAGTTCTTC
.	TRBJ1-5	15	.	TRBV27	CASSTLGPENQPQHF	TGTGCCAGCAGTACCCTAGGGCCCGAAAATCAGCCCCAGCATTTT
.	TRBJ2-7	16	.	TRBV30	CAWILQGPPRGNEQYF	TGTGCCTGGATTCTTCAGGGACCCCCACGGGGCAACGAGCAGTACTTC
.	TRBJ2-3	14	.	TRBV7-3	CASSLTYAGDTQYF	TGTGCCAGCAGCTTAACGTACGCGGGAGATACGCAGTATTTT
TRBD1	TRBJ2-7	14	.	TRBV28	CASRIGGQGHEQYF	TGTGCCAGCAGGATCGGGGGACAGGGGCACGAGCAGTACTTC
TRBD2	TRBJ2-3	15	.	TRBV18	CASSRSGGYTDTQYF	TGTGCCAGCTCACGTTCGGGGGGGTACACAGATACGCAGTATTTT
TRBD2	TRBJ2-5	18	few	TRBV11-2	CASSLESGLAGVGETQYF	TGTGCCAGCAGCTTAGAGTCGGGACTAGCGGGAGTCGGCGAGACCCAGTACTTC
TRBD2	TRBJ2-7	17	many	TRBV20-1	CSAREPGLAGGPYEQYF	TGCAGTGCTAGAGAACCCGGACTAGCGGGAGGCCCCTACGAGCAGTACTTC
.	TRBJ2-6	16	few	TRBV5-4	CASSLGRDSGANVLTF	TGTGCCAGCAGCTTGGGACGGGACTCTGGGGCCAACGTCCTGACTTTC
TRBD2	TRBJ2-3	16	.	TRBV7-6	CASSTILAGVSSTQYF	TGTGCCAGCAGTACTATACTAGCGGGGGTATCGAGTACGCAGTATTTT
.	TRBJ2-3	15	few	TRBV27	CASSLARSSTDTQYF	TGTGCCAGCAGTTTAGCGAGATCTAGCACAGATACGCAGTATTTT
TRBD1	TRBJ2-2	13	.	TRBV20-1	CSAQTGGPGELFF	TGCAGTGCTCAGACAGGGGGCCCCGGGGAGCTGTTTTTT
.	TRBJ2-5	15	.	TRBV7-9	CASSPRWGPWETQYF	TGTGCCAGCAGCCCCAGGTGGGGGCCGTGGGAGACCCAGTACTTC
.	TRBJ1-5	17	.	TRBV7-2	CASSLTPGPYSNQPQHF	TGTGCCAGCAGCTTAACCCCGGGACCCTATAGCAATCAGCCCCAGCATTTT
TRBD1	TRBJ1-2	16	few	TRBV9	CASSVGQGRSNYGYTF	TGTGCCAGCAGCGTGGGACAGGGTCGCTCTAACTATGGCTACACCTTC
.	TRBJ2-2	15	.	TRBV4-1	CASSQVFSGTGELFF	TGCGCCAGCAGCCAAGTGTTTAGCGGCACCGGGGAGCTGTTTTTT
.	TRBJ2-5	12	many	TRBV6-5	CASGSPRGTQYF	TGTGCCAGCGGTAGCCCGCGGGGGACCCAGTACTTC
TRBD1	TRBJ1-6	12	.	TRBV3-1	CASSLGRDRIHF	TGTGCCAGCAGCCTAGGCCGGGACAGAATCCACTTT
.	TRBJ2-7	14	.	TRBV2	CASTETGGFGEQYF	TGTGCCAGCACTGAAACCGGGGGCTTCGGCGAGCAGTACTTC
.	TRBJ2-1	13	.	TRBV20-1	CSAREAGYNEQFF	TGCAGTGCTAGAGAGGCGGGGTACAATGAGCAGTTCTTC
TRBD2	TRBJ2-7	15	few	TRBV9	CASSSTSGFIYEQYF	TGTGCCAGCAGCTCGACTAGCGGGTTCATCTACGAGCAGTACTTC
TRBD2	TRBJ2-7	16	.	TRBV20-1	CSARDLVAGGPYEQYF	TGCAGTGCTAGAGATCTGGTGGCGGGAGGTCCCTACGAGCAGTACTTC
TRBD2	TRBJ2-5	15	.	TRBV6-2/TRBV6-3	CASSFQRGEQETQYF	TGTGCCAGCAGTTTTCAGCGGGGGGAGCAAGAGACCCAGTACTTC
.	TRBJ2-7	16	.	TRBV4-1	CASSLSRQAASYEQYF	TGCGCCAGCAGCCTATCCCGACAGGCGGCCTCCTACGAGCAGTACTTC
TRBD2	TRBJ2-7	13	.	TRBV20-1	CSATTSGGDEQYF	TGCAGTGCTACGACTAGCGGGGGGGACGAGCAGTACTTC
.	TRBJ2-4	14	few	TRBV20-1	CSAIPRVAKNIQYF	TGCAGTGCTATTCCCCGGGTCGCCAAAAACATTCAGTACTTC